This T cell receptor beta chain was sequenced in a study of beta chain features in type 1 diabetes. The study, taken as a whole, reports: All four CD4+ subsets from Type 1 diabetes patients carried moderately but significantly shorter TCRB CDR3s.

Comments on this clone: Its antigen is not known.

Roughly 100 mL of blood, on average, came from one heparinised draw per donor. The authors sorted CD4+ naive, central memory, regulatory and stem cell-like memory cells via CD45RO/CCR7/CD25/CD127/CD95/CD27. Germline lookup yields CDR1 SGHTA and CDR2 FQGNSA. CDR3 size: 14 residues. V lost 1 base to trimming and J lost 10 bases, with 15 bases between them. Sequencing targeted expressed TCRB transcripts, as all isolated RNA had been reverse transcribed. Profiled with immunoSEQ multiplex PCR; TCRdb holds only in-frame clones, not every one. The sample has hundreds of thousands of clones, more than 12% seen once.

The rearrangement links TRBV7-2 to TRBJ2-3; unclear D gene. The TCR was taken from a man aged 18 to 35 with type 1 diabetes. The sequencing sample was made of naive CD4+ T cells from blood. This chain's CDR3 is CASSLGLRPDAQYF. The CDR3 DNA reads as TGTGCCAGCAGCTTAGGACTCCGACCCGATGCGCAGTATTTT.